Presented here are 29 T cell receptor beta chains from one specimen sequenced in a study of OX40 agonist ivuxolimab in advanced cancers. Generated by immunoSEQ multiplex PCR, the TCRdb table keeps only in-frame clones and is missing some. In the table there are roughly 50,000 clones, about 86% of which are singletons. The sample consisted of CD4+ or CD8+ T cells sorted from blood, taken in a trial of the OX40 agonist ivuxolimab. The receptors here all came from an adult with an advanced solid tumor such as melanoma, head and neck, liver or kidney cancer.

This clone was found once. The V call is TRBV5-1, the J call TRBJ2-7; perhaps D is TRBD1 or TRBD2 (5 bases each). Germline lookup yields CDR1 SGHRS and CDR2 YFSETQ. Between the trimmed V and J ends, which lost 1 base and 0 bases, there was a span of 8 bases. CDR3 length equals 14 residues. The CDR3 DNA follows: TGCGCCAGCAGCTTGTTGGGGGTCTCCTACGAGCAGTACTTC. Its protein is CASSLLGVSYEQYF.

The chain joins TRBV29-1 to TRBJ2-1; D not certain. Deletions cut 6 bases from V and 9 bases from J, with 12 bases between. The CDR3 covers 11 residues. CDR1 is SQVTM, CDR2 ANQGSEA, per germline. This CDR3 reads CSVRTAREQFF. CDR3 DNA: TGCAGCGTGCGGACGGCCCGTGAGCAGTTCTTC.

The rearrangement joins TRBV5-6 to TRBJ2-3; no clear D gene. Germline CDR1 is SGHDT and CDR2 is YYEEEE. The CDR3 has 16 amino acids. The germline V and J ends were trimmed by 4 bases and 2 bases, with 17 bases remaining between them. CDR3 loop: CASSIFPGAITDTQYF. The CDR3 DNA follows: TGTGCCAGCAGCATCTTTCCGGGCGCAATCACAGATACGCAGTATTTT. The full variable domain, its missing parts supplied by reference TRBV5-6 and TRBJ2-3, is DAGVTQSPTHLIKTRGQQVTLRCSPKSGHDTVSWYQQALGQGPQFIFQYYEEEERQRGNFPDRFSGHQFPNYSSELNVNALLLGDSALYLCASSIFPGAITDTQYFGPGTRLTVL.

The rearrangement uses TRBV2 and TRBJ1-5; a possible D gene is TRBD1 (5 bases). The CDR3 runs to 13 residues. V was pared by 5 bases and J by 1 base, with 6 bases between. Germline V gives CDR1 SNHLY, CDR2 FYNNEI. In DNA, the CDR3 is TGTGCCAGCAGTCGGGACAGCAATCAGCCCCAGCATTTT. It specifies CASSRDSNQPQHF.

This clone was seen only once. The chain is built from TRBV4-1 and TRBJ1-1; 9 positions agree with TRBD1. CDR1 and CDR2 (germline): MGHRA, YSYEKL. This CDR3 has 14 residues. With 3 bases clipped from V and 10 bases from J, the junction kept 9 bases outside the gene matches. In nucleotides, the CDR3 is TGCGCCAGCAGCCAGTCGGGACAGGGAGACGGAGCTTTCTTT. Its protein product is CASSQSGQGDGAFF.

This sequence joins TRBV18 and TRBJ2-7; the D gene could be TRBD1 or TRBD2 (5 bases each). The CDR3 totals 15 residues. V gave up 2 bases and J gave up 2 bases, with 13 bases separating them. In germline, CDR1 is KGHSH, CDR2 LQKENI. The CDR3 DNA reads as TGTGCCAGCTCACCAGTAAATGAGGGGACCTACGAGCAGTACTTC. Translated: CASSPVNEGTYEQYF.

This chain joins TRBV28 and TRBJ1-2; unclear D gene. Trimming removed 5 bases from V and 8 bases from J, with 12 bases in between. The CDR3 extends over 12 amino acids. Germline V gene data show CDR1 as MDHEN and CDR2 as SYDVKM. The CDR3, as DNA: TGTGCCAGCAGTCGTGGGTCATTCGGCTACACCTTC. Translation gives CASSRGSFGYTF.

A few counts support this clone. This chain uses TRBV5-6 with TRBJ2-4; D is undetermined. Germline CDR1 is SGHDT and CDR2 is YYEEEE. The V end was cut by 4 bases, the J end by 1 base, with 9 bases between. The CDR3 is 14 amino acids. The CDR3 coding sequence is TGTGCCAGCAGCCCTCCCACGGCCAAAAACATTCAGTACTTC. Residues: CASSPPTAKNIQYF.

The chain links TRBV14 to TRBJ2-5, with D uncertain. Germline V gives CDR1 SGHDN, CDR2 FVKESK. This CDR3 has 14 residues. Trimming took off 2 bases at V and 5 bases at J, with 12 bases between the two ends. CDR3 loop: CASSQLPHAETQYF. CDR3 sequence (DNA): TGTGCCAGCAGCCAATTACCCCATGCGGAGACCCAGTACTTC.

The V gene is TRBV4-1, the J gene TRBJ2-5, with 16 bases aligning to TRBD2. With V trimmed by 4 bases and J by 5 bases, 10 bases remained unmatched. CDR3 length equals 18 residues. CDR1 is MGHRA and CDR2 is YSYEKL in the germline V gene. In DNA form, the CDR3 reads TGCGCCAGCAGCCGAACCGGGACTAGCGGGGGGGCTAGTGAGACCCAGTACTTC. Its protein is CASSRTGTSGGASETQYF.

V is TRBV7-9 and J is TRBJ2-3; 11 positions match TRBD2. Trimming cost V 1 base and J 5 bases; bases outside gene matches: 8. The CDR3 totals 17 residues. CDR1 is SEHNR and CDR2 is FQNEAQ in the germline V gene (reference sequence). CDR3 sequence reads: CASSLGLASGGLDTQYF. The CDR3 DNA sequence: TGTGCCAGCAGCTTAGGTTTGGCTAGCGGGGGGTTAGATACGCAGTATTTT.

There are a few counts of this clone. DNA for the CDR3: TGTGCCAGCAGTGAAAAGGTTGAAAAACTGTTTTTT. Protein: CASSEKVEKLFF. The chain couples TRBV2 to TRBJ1-4, with D hard to call. CDR1 is SNHLY and CDR2 is FYNNEI in the germline V gene. There are 12 residues in the CDR3. The ends were cut back, 2 bases at V and 7 bases at J, with 5 bases in the middle.

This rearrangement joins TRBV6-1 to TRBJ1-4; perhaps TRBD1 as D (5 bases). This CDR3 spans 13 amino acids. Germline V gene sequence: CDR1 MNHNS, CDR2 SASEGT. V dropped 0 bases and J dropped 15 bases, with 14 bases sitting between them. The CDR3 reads CASSEANGDPMFF. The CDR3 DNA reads TGTGCCAGCAGTGAAGCAAATGGGGACCCTATGTTTTTT.

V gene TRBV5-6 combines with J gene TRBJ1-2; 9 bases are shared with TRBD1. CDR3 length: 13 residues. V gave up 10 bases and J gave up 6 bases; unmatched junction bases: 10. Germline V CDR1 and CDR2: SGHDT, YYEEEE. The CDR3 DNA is TGTGCCTCAAACAGGGGGCGCGGCCATGGCTACACCTTC. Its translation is CASNRGRGHGYTF.

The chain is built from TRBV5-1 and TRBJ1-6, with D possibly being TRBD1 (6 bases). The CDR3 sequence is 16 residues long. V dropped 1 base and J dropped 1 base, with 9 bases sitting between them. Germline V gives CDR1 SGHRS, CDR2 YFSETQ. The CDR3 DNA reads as TGCGCCAGCAGCTTGAACAGGGTATCCTATAATTCACCCCTCCACTTT. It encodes CASSLNRVSYNSPLHF.

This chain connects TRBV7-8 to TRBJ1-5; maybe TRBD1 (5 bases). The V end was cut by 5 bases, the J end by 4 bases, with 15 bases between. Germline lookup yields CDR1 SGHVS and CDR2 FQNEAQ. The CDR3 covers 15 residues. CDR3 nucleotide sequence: TGTGCCAGCAGCCGCGCCGGACAAAAAAATCAGCCCCAGCATTTT. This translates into CASSRAGQKNQPQHF.

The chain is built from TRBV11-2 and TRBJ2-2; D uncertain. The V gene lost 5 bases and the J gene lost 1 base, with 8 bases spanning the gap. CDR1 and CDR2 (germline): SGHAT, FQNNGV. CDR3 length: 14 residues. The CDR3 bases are TGTGCCAGCAGCAGTCACAGGAACACCGGGGAGCTGTTTTTT. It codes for CASSSHRNTGELFF.

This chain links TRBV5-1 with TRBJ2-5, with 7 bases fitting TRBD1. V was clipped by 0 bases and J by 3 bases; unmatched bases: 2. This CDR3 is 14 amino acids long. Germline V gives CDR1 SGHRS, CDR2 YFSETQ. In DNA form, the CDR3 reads TGCGCCAGCAGCTTGGGTGACAGGGAAGAGACCCAGTACTTC. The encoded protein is CASSLGDREETQYF.

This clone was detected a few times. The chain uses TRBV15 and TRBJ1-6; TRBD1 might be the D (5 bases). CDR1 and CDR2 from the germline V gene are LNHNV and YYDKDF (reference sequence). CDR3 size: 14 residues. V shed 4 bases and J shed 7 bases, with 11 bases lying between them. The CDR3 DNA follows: TGTGCCACCAGCATGTATCGGGGGAATTCACCCCTCCACTTT. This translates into CATSMYRGNSPLHF.

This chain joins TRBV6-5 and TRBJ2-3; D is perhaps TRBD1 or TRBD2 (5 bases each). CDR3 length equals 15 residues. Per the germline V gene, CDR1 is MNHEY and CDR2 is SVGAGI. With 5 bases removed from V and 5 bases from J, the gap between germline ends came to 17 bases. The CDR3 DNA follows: TGTGCCAGCAGTATCACCGGGGCTCGGGGAGATACGCAGTATTTT. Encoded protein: CASSITGARGDTQYF.

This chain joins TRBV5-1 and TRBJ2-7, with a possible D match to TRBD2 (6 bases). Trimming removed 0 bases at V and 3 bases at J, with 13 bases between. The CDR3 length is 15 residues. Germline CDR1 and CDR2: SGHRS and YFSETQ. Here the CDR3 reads CASSLVWGDVYEQYF. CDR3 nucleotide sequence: TGCGCCAGCAGCTTGGTATGGGGGGACGTCTACGAGCAGTACTTC.

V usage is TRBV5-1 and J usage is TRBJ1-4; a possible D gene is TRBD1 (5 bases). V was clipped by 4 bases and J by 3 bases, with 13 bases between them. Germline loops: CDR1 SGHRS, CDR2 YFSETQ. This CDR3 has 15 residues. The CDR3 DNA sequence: TGCGCCAGCAGCCCAGAGACAGTTCCTAATGAAAAACTGTTTTTT. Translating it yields CASSPETVPNEKLFF. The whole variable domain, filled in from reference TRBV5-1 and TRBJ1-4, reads KAGVTQTPRYLIKTRGQQVTLSCSPISGHRSVSWYQQTPGQGLQFLFEYFSETQRNKGNFPGRFSGRQFSNSRSEMNVSTLELGDSALYLCASSPETVPNEKLFFGSGTQLSVL.

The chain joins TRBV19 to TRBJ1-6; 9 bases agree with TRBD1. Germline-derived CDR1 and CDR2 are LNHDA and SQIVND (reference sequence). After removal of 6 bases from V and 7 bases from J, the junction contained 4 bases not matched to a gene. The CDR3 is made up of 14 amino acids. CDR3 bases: TGTGCCAGTAGGGGACAGGGAGGGAATTCACCCCTCCACTTT. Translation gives CASRGQGGNSPLHF.

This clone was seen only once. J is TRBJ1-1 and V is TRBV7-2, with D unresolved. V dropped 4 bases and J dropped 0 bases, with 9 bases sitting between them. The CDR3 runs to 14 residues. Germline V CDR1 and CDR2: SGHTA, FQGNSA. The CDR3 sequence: CASSSNILNTEAFF. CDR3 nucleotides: TGTGCCAGCAGCTCAAATATCCTGAACACTGAAGCTTTCTTT.

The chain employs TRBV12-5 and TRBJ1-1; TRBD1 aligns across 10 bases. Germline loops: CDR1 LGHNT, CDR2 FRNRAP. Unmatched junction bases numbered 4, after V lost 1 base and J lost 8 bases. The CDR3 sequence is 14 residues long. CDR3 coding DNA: TGTGCTAGTGGTTTGGACGGGACAGGGGTCGAAGCTTTCTTT. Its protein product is CASGLDGTGVEAFF.

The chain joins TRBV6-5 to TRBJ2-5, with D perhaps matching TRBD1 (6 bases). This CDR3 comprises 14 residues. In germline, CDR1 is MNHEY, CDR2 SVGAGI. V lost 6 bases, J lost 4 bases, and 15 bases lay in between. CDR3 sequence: CASRPAGAGETQYF. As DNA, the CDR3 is TGTGCCAGCAGGCCGGCAGGGGCGGGAGAGACCCAGTACTTC.

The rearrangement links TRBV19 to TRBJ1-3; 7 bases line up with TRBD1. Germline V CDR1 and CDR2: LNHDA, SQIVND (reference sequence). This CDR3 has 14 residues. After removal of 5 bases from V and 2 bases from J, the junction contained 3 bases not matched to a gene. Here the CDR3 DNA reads TGTGCCAGTAGTCGACAGGGTCCTGGAAACACCATATATTTT. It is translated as CASSRQGPGNTIYF.

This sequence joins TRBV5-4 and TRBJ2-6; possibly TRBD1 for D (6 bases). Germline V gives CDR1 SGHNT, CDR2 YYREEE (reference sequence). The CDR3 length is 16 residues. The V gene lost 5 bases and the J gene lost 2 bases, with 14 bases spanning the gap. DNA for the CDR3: TGTGCCAGCAGGGCCGGGACACAAACTGGGGCCAACGTCCTGACTTTC. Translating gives CASRAGTQTGANVLTF.

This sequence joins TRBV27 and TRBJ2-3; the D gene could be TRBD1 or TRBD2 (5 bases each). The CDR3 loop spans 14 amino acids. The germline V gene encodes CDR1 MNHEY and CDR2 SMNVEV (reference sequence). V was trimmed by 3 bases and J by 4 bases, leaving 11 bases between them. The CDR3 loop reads CASSFRDGPDTQYF. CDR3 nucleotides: TGTGCCAGCAGTTTCCGGGACGGCCCAGATACGCAGTATTTT.